The rows below give T cell receptor beta chains drawn from one sample of a study of T cell responses to AZD1222 COVID-19 vaccine. Clones were sequenced by immunoSEQ multiplex PCR, and TCRdb holds only the in-frame ones, with some missing. The data contain about 150,000 clones, around nine tenths of them seen just once; the ten biggest clones take up 1.5% to 2%. Sequenced material: peripheral blood, taken 28 days after the second AZD1222 dose. These TCRs come from an adult who received the AZD1222 COVID-19 vaccine. Each CDR3 is given with its conserved first and last residue. A D gene is named only where the DNA matches it firmly. Some rows mark clone size as missing; the rest say once, few, many or name a class of expanded clone.

V	D	J	size	CDR3	DNA
TRBV10-3	NA	TRBJ1-1	NA	CAISGSGIMNTEAFF	TGTGCCATCAGTGGTTCAGGGATAATGAACACTGAAGCTTTCTTT
TRBV28	TRBD2	TRBJ2-1	NA	CASSFPPMGLVNEQFF	TGTGCCAGCAGTTTCCCCCCTATGGGACTAGTCAATGAGCAGTTCTTC
TRBV4-3	NA	TRBJ1-1	NA	CASSQDEGRVNTEAFF	TGCGCCAGCAGCCAAGATGAAGGACGGGTGAACACTGAAGCTTTCTTT
TRBV7-2	NA	TRBJ2-2	NA	CASSLALKRFTGELFF	TGTGCCAGCAGCTTAGCCCTAAAGCGGTTCACCGGGGAGCTGTTTTTT
TRBV24-1	NA	TRBJ2-3	NA	CATNGLGTDTQYF	TGTGCCACCAACGGGTTGGGCACAGATACGCAGTATTTT
TRBV5-1	NA	TRBJ1-2	NA	CASSLAAGIHGYTF	TGCGCCAGCAGCTTGGCCGCGGGGATCCATGGCTACACCTTC
TRBV5-1	NA	TRBJ1-5	NA	CASSLGGSNQPQHF	TGCGCCAGCAGCTTAGGAGGGAGCAATCAGCCCCAGCATTTT
TRBV11-3	NA	TRBJ2-7	NA	CASSLVPNEQYF	TGTGCCAGCAGCTTAGTCCCGAACGAGCAGTACTTC
TRBV6-2/TRBV6-3	NA	TRBJ1-1	NA	CASSYIGAEAFF	TGTGCCAGCAGTTACATAGGGGCTGAAGCTTTCTTT
TRBV10-1	TRBD1	TRBJ2-1	NA	CASSVAGTGAYNEQFF	TGCGCCAGCAGCGTCGCCGGGACAGGGGCTTACAATGAGCAGTTCTTC
TRBV5-1	TRBD2	TRBJ2-2	NA	CASSLASGANTGELFF	TGCGCCAGCAGCCTGGCTAGCGGTGCGAACACCGGGGAGCTGTTTTTT
TRBV7-7	NA	TRBJ2-5	NA	CASSLGAEETQYF	TGTGCCAGCAGCTTAGGGGCAGAAGAGACCCAGTACTTC
TRBV28	NA	TRBJ2-7	NA	CASRVGIDEQYF	TGTGCCAGCAGGGTAGGGATCGACGAGCAGTACTTC
TRBV14	NA	TRBJ1-1	NA	CASSQDLGTMNTEAFF	TGTGCCAGCAGCCAAGATCTAGGGACAATGAACACTGAAGCTTTCTTT
TRBV2	NA	TRBJ1-2	once	CASNAPGPMNYGYTF	TGTGCCAGCAACGCGCCGGGACCGATGAACTATGGCTACACCTTC
TRBV29-1	NA	TRBJ1-3	NA	CSVVVSYSGNTIYF	TGCAGCGTTGTGGTCTCCTACTCTGGAAACACCATATATTTT
TRBV13	TRBD1	TRBJ1-1	NA	CASSFPGQGNTEAFF	TGTGCCAGCAGCTTCCCGGGACAGGGGAACACTGAAGCTTTCTTT
TRBV5-6	TRBD1	TRBJ2-7	NA	CASSPLTGSPYEQYF	TGTGCCAGCAGCCCGTTGACAGGGTCCCCCTACGAGCAGTACTTC
TRBV29-1	NA	TRBJ1-3	few	CSAGLTSSGNTIYF	TGCAGCGCCGGACTGACTAGCTCTGGAAACACCATATATTTT
TRBV5-4	TRBD1	TRBJ1-1	NA	CASSWVDRGRTEAFF	TGTGCCAGCAGCTGGGTAGACAGGGGGCGGACTGAAGCTTTCTTT
TRBV11-2	TRBD2	TRBJ2-7	NA	CASSRGTSGSPAYYEQYF	TGTGCCAGCAGCCGCGGGACTAGCGGGAGTCCGGCCTACTACGAGCAGTACTTC
TRBV5-6	TRBD1	TRBJ1-1	once	CASSQPQGLLMNTEAFF	TGTGCCAGCAGCCAACCACAGGGGCTGCTCATGAACACTGAAGCTTTCTTT
TRBV3-1/TRBV3-2	NA	TRBJ2-4	NA	CASSPSPDSGNIQYF	TGTGCCAGCAGCCCATCACCGGACAGCGGAAACATTCAGTACTTC
TRBV7-2	TRBD2	TRBJ2-7	NA	CASSPLDPGGGYEQYF	TGTGCCAGCAGCCCCCTGGACCCGGGGGGAGGCTACGAGCAGTACTTC
TRBV6-5	TRBD2	TRBJ2-7	NA	CASSLAASGRRRQYF	TGTGCCAGCAGTTTGGCGGCTAGCGGGAGGAGAAGGCAGTACTTC
TRBV19	NA	TRBJ2-1	NA	CASSKRGPYNEQFF	TGTGCCAGTAGTAAGAGGGGACCCTACAATGAGCAGTTCTTC
TRBV7-3	TRBD1	TRBJ1-6	NA	CASIPLDRTGTESPLHF	TGTGCCAGCATCCCATTGGATCGGACAGGGACGGAATCACCCCTCCACTTT
TRBV7-2	NA	TRBJ2-6	NA	CASSLMVGVSGANVLTF	TGTGCCAGCAGCTTAATGGTGGGAGTCTCTGGGGCCAACGTCCTGACTTTC
TRBV29-1	NA	TRBJ1-2	NA	CSVGSQASYGYTF	TGCAGCGTTGGCTCACAGGCTAGCTATGGCTACACCTTC
TRBV5-6	NA	TRBJ1-2	NA	CASSLASGNYGYTF	TGTGCCAGCAGCTTGGCCTCGGGGAACTATGGCTACACCTTC
TRBV4-2	NA	TRBJ2-7	once	CASSQDGGGSYRYEQYF	TGTGCCAGCAGCCAAGATGGGGGCGGGAGCTATAGGTACGAGCAGTACTTC
TRBV4-1	NA	TRBJ1-5	NA	CASSPLGGNQPQHF	TGCGCCAGCAGCCCCCTAGGCGGAAATCAGCCCCAGCATTTT
TRBV4-3	TRBD2	TRBJ2-7	few	CASSQDTSGNYEQYF	TGCGCCAGCAGCCAAGACACTAGCGGGAATTACGAGCAGTACTTC
TRBV4-3	NA	TRBJ1-6	NA	CASSQLGAAAGLNSPLHF	TGCGCCAGCAGCCAATTGGGGGCGGCGGCAGGATTGAATTCACCCCTCCACTTT
TRBV6-2/TRBV6-3	NA	TRBJ1-2	NA	CASSYSSPTWGYTF	TGTGCCAGCAGTTACTCGTCCCCCACGTGGGGCTACACCTTC
TRBV2	NA	TRBJ2-1	few	CASSEGLLAEGGPYNEQFF	TGTGCCAGCAGTGAAGGGTTGCTAGCTGAGGGGGGGCCCTACAATGAGCAGTTCTTC
TRBV2	NA	TRBJ1-5	once	CASSEALHRANQPQHF	TGTGCCAGCAGTGAAGCGCTTCATCGAGCCAATCAGCCCCAGCATTTT
TRBV28	TRBD1	TRBJ1-4	NA	CASIGGDRAGKLFF	TGTGCCAGCATCGGGGGGGACAGGGCTGGGAAACTGTTTTTT
TRBV13	TRBD2	TRBJ2-7	NA	CASSLGLASGNYEQYF	TGTGCCAGCAGCTTAGGTCTGGCTAGCGGGAACTACGAGCAGTACTTC
TRBV5-1	TRBD1	TRBJ2-3	NA	CASSLGDRGRPTDTQYF	TGCGCCAGCAGCTTGGGTGACAGGGGGCGGCCCACAGATACGCAGTATTTT
TRBV7-2	NA	TRBJ2-3	NA	CASSRYRSLDTQYF	TGTGCCAGCAGCCGTTACAGGTCCCTGGATACGCAGTATTTT
TRBV28	TRBD1	TRBJ1-1	NA	CASKRGREAFF	TGTGCCAGCAAGAGGGGGCGCGAAGCTTTCTTT
TRBV9	NA	TRBJ2-7	NA	CASSVFSGAAYEQYF	TGTGCCAGCAGCGTATTCTCAGGGGCGGCCTACGAGCAGTACTTC
TRBV30	TRBD1	TRBJ2-7	NA	CAWTGSLSGTGYYEQYF	TGTGCCTGGACCGGAAGTTTATCCGGGACAGGGTACTACGAGCAGTACTTC
TRBV10-1	TRBD2	TRBJ2-1	NA	CASSEAIAGRAYNEQFF	TGCGCCAGCAGTGAGGCAATAGCGGGAAGGGCCTACAATGAGCAGTTCTTC
TRBV4-2	NA	TRBJ1-4	NA	CASSQAEATNEKLFF	TGTGCCAGCAGCCAAGCGGAAGCAACTAATGAAAAACTGTTTTTT
TRBV10-3	NA	TRBJ2-1	NA	CAISSGDTPLNEQFF	TGTGCCATCAGCTCGGGGGATACCCCCCTCAATGAGCAGTTCTTC
TRBV18	TRBD1	TRBJ1-1	NA	CASSPGTGMNTEAFF	TGTGCCAGCTCTCCCGGGACAGGGATGAACACTGAAGCTTTCTTT
TRBV6-5	NA	TRBJ1-4	NA	CASSYSADEKLFF	TGTGCCAGCAGTTACTCGGCAGATGAAAAACTGTTTTTT
TRBV7-3	TRBD2	TRBJ2-3	few	CASSLLSASGIADTQYF	TGTGCCAGCAGCTTATTGTCGGCTAGCGGGATCGCAGATACGCAGTATTTT